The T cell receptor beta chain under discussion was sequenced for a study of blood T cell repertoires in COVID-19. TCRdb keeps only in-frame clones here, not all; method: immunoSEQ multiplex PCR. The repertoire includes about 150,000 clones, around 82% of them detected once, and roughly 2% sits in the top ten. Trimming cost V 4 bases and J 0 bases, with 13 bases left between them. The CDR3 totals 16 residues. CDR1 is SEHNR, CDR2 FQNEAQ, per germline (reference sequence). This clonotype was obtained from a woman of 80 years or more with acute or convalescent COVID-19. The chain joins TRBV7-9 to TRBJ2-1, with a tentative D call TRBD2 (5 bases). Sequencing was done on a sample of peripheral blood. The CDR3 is CASSSLSGSSYNEQFF. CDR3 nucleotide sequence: TGTGCCAGCAGCTCCCTCTCTGGGAGCTCCTACAATGAGCAGTTCTTC.